This TCR beta chain was obtained from a study of shared clonotypes between healthy human individuals. Overall study: Donor ages ranged 18 to 49 years: two women, a few men.

Details on this clone: Its antigen remains unknown.

Study observations and caveats: Even with large depth, rarefaction showed that sorted-subset sequencing was incomplete.

CDR1 and CDR2 (germline): SGHTA, FQGNSA. CDR3 length: 14 residues. Trimming cost V 3 bases and J 4 bases, with 11 bases left between them. Investigators divided CD4+ cells into CD45RA+ naive and CD45RA-negative memory subsets. The table came from immunoSEQ multiplex PCR; TCRdb's copy has only in-frame clones and leaves some out. Of about 2.3 million clones detected, roughly 93% appear once; the ten largest clones hold roughly 0.36%. Sequences were obtained from naive CD4+ T cells from PBMCs. Subset meaning: CD45RA+ positively selected. V and J are TRBV7-2 and TRBJ2-3; D is undetermined. This receptor was identified in a man in his late teens or twenties in good health. Some clones in this sample may be carry-over from other donors' samples. CDR3 in DNA: TGTGCCAGCAGCTTTAAGTTAGTGGCAGATACGCAGTATTTT. This gives the protein CASSFKLVADTQYF.